This is a list of T cell receptor beta chains from one sample in a study of blood T cells in healthy people across ages. TCRdb recomputed calls from the 5' RACE reads with MiXCR, one row per CDR3 protein. This table holds fewer than 800,000 distinct CDR3 sequences, roughly 50% found once. The sequenced sample was blood. Every receptor here comes from a woman in her fifties or sixties in good health. CDR3s include the opening cysteine and the closing phenylalanine or tryptophan. The order of the fields is J gene, clone size, D gene, CDR3 length, V gene, CDR3 protein, CDR3 DNA. D genes are given only for firm matches. Some rows have no size entry. The others give once, few or many, or a class for an expanded clone.

j_call: TRBJ1-1; clone_size: -; d_call: -; cdr3_length: 15; v_call: TRBV20-1; cdr3_aa: CSARDPRGRGTEAFF; cdr3_nt: TGCAGTGCTAGAGACCCCCGGGGGCGGGGCACTGAAGCTTTCTTT
j_call: TRBJ2-3; clone_size: -; d_call: -; cdr3_length: 16; v_call: TRBV9; cdr3_aa: CASSVVGDPSTDTQYF; cdr3_nt: TGTGCCAGCAGCGTAGTGGGGGACCCTAGCACAGATACGCAGTATTTT
j_call: TRBJ1-1; clone_size: -; d_call: -; cdr3_length: 12; v_call: TRBV30; cdr3_aa: CAWSRLRSEAFF; cdr3_nt: TGTGCCTGGAGCCGATTGAGGAGTGAAGCTTTCTTT
j_call: TRBJ2-5; clone_size: many; d_call: TRBD2; cdr3_length: 14; v_call: TRBV27; cdr3_aa: CASSKRLGGETQYF; cdr3_nt: TGTGCCAGCAGTAAGAGGCTCGGGGGGGAGACCCAGTACTTC
j_call: TRBJ2-2; clone_size: -; d_call: -; cdr3_length: 16; v_call: TRBV6-5; cdr3_aa: CASSYSSRGKAGELFF; cdr3_nt: TGTGCCAGCAGTTACTCGTCAAGGGGGAAGGCCGGGGAGCTGTTTTTT
j_call: TRBJ2-1; clone_size: -; d_call: -; cdr3_length: 12; v_call: TRBV20-1; cdr3_aa: CSARTGNNEQFF; cdr3_nt: TGCAGTGCTAGGACGGGCAACAATGAGCAGTTCTTC
j_call: TRBJ2-4; clone_size: -; d_call: -; cdr3_length: 15; v_call: TRBV2; cdr3_aa: CASSPDRKAKNIQYF; cdr3_nt: TGTGCCAGCAGTCCTGACAGAAAAGCCAAAAACATTCAGTACTTC
j_call: TRBJ1-1; clone_size: -; d_call: -; cdr3_length: 13; v_call: TRBV2; cdr3_aa: CACSEDRNTEAFF; cdr3_nt: TGTGCCTGCAGTGAAGATCGGAACACTGAAGCTTTCTTT
j_call: TRBJ2-7; clone_size: -; d_call: -; cdr3_length: 14; v_call: TRBV5-1; cdr3_aa: CASSFFTGNYEQYF; cdr3_nt: TGCGCCAGCAGCTTTTTTACAGGGAACTACGAGCAGTACTTC
j_call: TRBJ1-4; clone_size: -; d_call: -; cdr3_length: 14; v_call: TRBV7-9; cdr3_aa: CASSTPGTAEKLFF; cdr3_nt: TGTGCCAGCAGCACACCTGGGACGGCTGAAAAACTGTTTTTT
j_call: TRBJ2-6; clone_size: many; d_call: -; cdr3_length: 13; v_call: TRBV29-1; cdr3_aa: CSVVPSGANVLTF; cdr3_nt: TGCAGCGTAGTTCCCTCTGGGGCCAACGTCCTGACTTTC
j_call: TRBJ2-3; clone_size: -; d_call: -; cdr3_length: 13; v_call: TRBV5-1; cdr3_aa: CATSENSADTQYF; cdr3_nt: TGCGCCACCTCGGAAAATAGTGCAGATACGCAGTATTTT
j_call: TRBJ2-3; clone_size: many; d_call: TRBD2; cdr3_length: 15; v_call: TRBV20-1; cdr3_aa: CSAGGLAGFTDTQYF; cdr3_nt: TGCAGTGCTGGGGGACTAGCGGGGTTCACAGATACGCAGTATTTT
j_call: TRBJ2-5; clone_size: -; d_call: -; cdr3_length: 11; v_call: TRBV28; cdr3_aa: CASSFVRKQYF; cdr3_nt: TGTGCCAGCAGTTTTGTCCGGAAGCAGTACTTC
j_call: TRBJ1-1; clone_size: -; d_call: TRBD1; cdr3_length: 15; v_call: TRBV7-2; cdr3_aa: CASRPQQGAGTEAFF; cdr3_nt: TGTGCCAGCAGGCCGCAGCAGGGGGCGGGTACTGAAGCTTTCTTT
j_call: TRBJ2-3; clone_size: -; d_call: -; cdr3_length: 14; v_call: TRBV7-2; cdr3_aa: CASSLALGDGTQYF; cdr3_nt: TGTGCCAGCAGCTTAGCGCTAGGGGATGGTACGCAGTATTTT
j_call: TRBJ2-5; clone_size: -; d_call: -; cdr3_length: 14; v_call: TRBV29-1; cdr3_aa: CSVLLRARQETQYF; cdr3_nt: TGCAGCGTTCTTTTGAGGGCGAGACAAGAGACCCAGTACTTC
j_call: TRBJ2-1; clone_size: few; d_call: TRBD2; cdr3_length: 16; v_call: TRBV5-1; cdr3_aa: CASSAGGGGSYNEQFF; cdr3_nt: TGCGCCAGCAGCGCGGGGGGCGGAGGCTCCTACAATGAGCAGTTCTTC
j_call: TRBJ1-2; clone_size: few; d_call: -; cdr3_length: 13; v_call: TRBV7-3; cdr3_aa: CASSPGPQAGYTF; cdr3_nt: TGTGCCAGCAGCCCGGGACCGCAGGCAGGCTACACCTTC
j_call: TRBJ2-7; clone_size: many; d_call: -; cdr3_length: 14; v_call: TRBV7-2; cdr3_aa: CASSLGQGTYEQYF; cdr3_nt: TGTGCCAGCAGCTTAGGCCAGGGTACCTACGAGCAGTACTTC
j_call: TRBJ2-7; clone_size: few; d_call: TRBD2; cdr3_length: 17; v_call: TRBV5-1; cdr3_aa: CASSLAGTSGGAYEQYF; cdr3_nt: TGCGCCAGCAGCTTGGCCGGGACTAGCGGGGGTGCCTACGAGCAGTACTTC
j_call: TRBJ2-1; clone_size: few; d_call: TRBD2; cdr3_length: 14; v_call: TRBV6-1; cdr3_aa: CASDGGSGIVEQFF; cdr3_nt: TGTGCCAGCGATGGCGGTAGCGGGATTGTTGAGCAGTTCTTC
j_call: TRBJ2-1; clone_size: -; d_call: -; cdr3_length: 17; v_call: TRBV4-2; cdr3_aa: CASSQDNHGYSYNEQFF; cdr3_nt: TGTGCCAGCAGCCAAGATAATCACGGTTACAGCTACAATGAGCAGTTCTTC
j_call: TRBJ1-5; clone_size: -; d_call: TRBD1; cdr3_length: 17; v_call: TRBV12-3/TRBV12-4; cdr3_aa: CASSFDRGQEGNQPQHF; cdr3_nt: TGTGCCAGCAGTTTTGACAGGGGGCAAGAGGGCAATCAGCCCCAGCATTTT
j_call: TRBJ2-7; clone_size: few; d_call: TRBD2; cdr3_length: 16; v_call: TRBV29-1; cdr3_aa: CSVYRTSGRTGNEQYF; cdr3_nt: TGCAGCGTTTACCGGACTAGCGGGAGGACGGGCAACGAGCAGTACTTC
j_call: TRBJ2-1; clone_size: few; d_call: -; cdr3_length: 14; v_call: TRBV5-1; cdr3_aa: CASSLESSLNEQFF; cdr3_nt: TGCGCCAGCAGCTTGGAAAGTAGCCTCAATGAGCAGTTCTTC
j_call: TRBJ2-2; clone_size: -; d_call: TRBD1; cdr3_length: 16; v_call: TRBV6-6; cdr3_aa: CASSRHRDRSTGELFF; cdr3_nt: TGTGCCAGCAGTAGGCACCGGGACAGGAGCACCGGGGAGCTGTTTTTT
j_call: TRBJ2-1; clone_size: few; d_call: TRBD2; cdr3_length: 15; v_call: TRBV5-1; cdr3_aa: CASSFSGLAADEQFF; cdr3_nt: TGCGCCAGCAGCTTTTCCGGACTAGCGGCGGATGAGCAGTTCTTC
j_call: TRBJ2-7; clone_size: -; d_call: TRBD2; cdr3_length: 16; v_call: TRBV7-9; cdr3_aa: CASSLQTSGTYNEQYF; cdr3_nt: TGTGCCAGCAGCTTACAGACTAGCGGGACCTACAATGAGCAGTACTTC
j_call: TRBJ2-4; clone_size: once; d_call: TRBD1; cdr3_length: 16; v_call: TRBV6-6; cdr3_aa: CASSPGQTLAKNIQYF; cdr3_nt: TGTGCCAGCAGCCCGGGACAGACCCTAGCCAAAAACATTCAGTACTTC
j_call: TRBJ1-2; clone_size: -; d_call: -; cdr3_length: 13; v_call: TRBV9; cdr3_aa: CASSVNPQGGYTF; cdr3_nt: TGTGCCAGCAGCGTCAATCCGCAGGGCGGCTACACCTTC
j_call: TRBJ2-5; clone_size: -; d_call: TRBD2; cdr3_length: 15; v_call: TRBV24-1; cdr3_aa: CATSQSSGSGETQYF; cdr3_nt: TGTGCCACCAGCCAATCAAGCGGGAGTGGGGAGACCCAGTACTTC
j_call: TRBJ2-3; clone_size: many; d_call: -; cdr3_length: 15; v_call: TRBV28; cdr3_aa: CASSQNPTKTDTQYF; cdr3_nt: TGTGCCAGCAGTCAAAACCCGACAAAGACAGATACGCAGTATTTT
j_call: TRBJ2-1; clone_size: few; d_call: TRBD2; cdr3_length: 16; v_call: TRBV7-9; cdr3_aa: CASSLTTSGRGKEQFF; cdr3_nt: TGTGCCAGCAGCCTTACGACTAGCGGGAGGGGGAAGGAGCAGTTCTTC
j_call: TRBJ1-4; clone_size: -; d_call: -; cdr3_length: 14; v_call: TRBV28; cdr3_aa: CASSFAGTNEKLFF; cdr3_nt: TGTGCCAGCAGTTTTGCAGGAACTAATGAAAAACTGTTTTTT
j_call: TRBJ1-2; clone_size: -; d_call: TRBD1; cdr3_length: 16; v_call: TRBV2; cdr3_aa: CASSEADRQGARGYTF; cdr3_nt: TGTGCCAGCAGTGAAGCGGATCGACAGGGGGCTAGGGGCTACACCTTC
j_call: TRBJ2-7; clone_size: few; d_call: -; cdr3_length: 15; v_call: TRBV9; cdr3_aa: CASSVGPTSSYEQYF; cdr3_nt: TGTGCCAGCAGCGTAGGTCCAACCTCCTCCTACGAGCAGTACTTC
j_call: TRBJ2-3; clone_size: -; d_call: TRBD1; cdr3_length: 16; v_call: TRBV28; cdr3_aa: CASSSPGQISTDTQYF; cdr3_nt: TGTGCCAGCAGTTCACCGGGACAGATAAGCACAGATACGCAGTATTTT
j_call: TRBJ2-1; clone_size: -; d_call: -; cdr3_length: 14; v_call: TRBV9; cdr3_aa: CVSSVDQDLREQFF; cdr3_nt: TGTGTCAGCAGCGTAGATCAGGACCTCCGGGAGCAGTTCTTC
j_call: TRBJ2-7; clone_size: -; d_call: TRBD2; cdr3_length: 18; v_call: TRBV7-9; cdr3_aa: CASSPPGVAGAQPNEQYF; cdr3_nt: TGTGCCAGCAGCCCCCCCGGGGTAGCGGGAGCCCAGCCTAACGAGCAGTACTTC
j_call: TRBJ2-3; clone_size: many; d_call: -; cdr3_length: 12; v_call: TRBV29-1; cdr3_aa: CSVERGADTQYF; cdr3_nt: TGCAGCGTTGAGAGGGGGGCAGATACGCAGTATTTT
j_call: TRBJ2-2; clone_size: -; d_call: -; cdr3_length: 13; v_call: TRBV2; cdr3_aa: CASSAWDTGELFF; cdr3_nt: TGTGCCAGCAGTGCTTGGGACACCGGGGAGCTGTTTTTT
j_call: TRBJ2-5; clone_size: -; d_call: -; cdr3_length: 15; v_call: TRBV24-1; cdr3_aa: CATSEKTGLQETQYF; cdr3_nt: TGTGCCACCAGTGAAAAGACAGGTTTGCAAGAGACCCAGTACTTC
j_call: TRBJ1-2; clone_size: few; d_call: -; cdr3_length: 14; v_call: TRBV7-2; cdr3_aa: CASSPVRGAYGYTF; cdr3_nt: TGTGCCAGCAGCCCAGTACGGGGCGCTTATGGCTACACCTTC
j_call: TRBJ2-5; clone_size: few; d_call: -; cdr3_length: 16; v_call: TRBV5-1; cdr3_aa: CASSLSGSGAWETQYF; cdr3_nt: TGCGCCAGCAGCTTGAGCGGCTCAGGGGCGTGGGAGACCCAGTACTTC
j_call: TRBJ2-3; clone_size: -; d_call: TRBD2; cdr3_length: 15; v_call: TRBV24-1; cdr3_aa: CATSDVIAGPDTQYF; cdr3_nt: TGTGCCACCAGTGATGTGATAGCGGGGCCAGATACGCAGTATTTT
j_call: TRBJ2-2; clone_size: few; d_call: TRBD1; cdr3_length: 16; v_call: TRBV28; cdr3_aa: CASRGGQGRRTGELFF; cdr3_nt: TGTGCCAGCAGAGGAGGACAGGGAAGAAGAACCGGGGAGCTGTTTTTT
j_call: TRBJ2-7; clone_size: -; d_call: -; cdr3_length: 17; v_call: TRBV9; cdr3_aa: CASSKLGTPHSYNEQYF; cdr3_nt: TGTGCCAGCAGCAAACTAGGGACACCGCACTCCTACAATGAGCAGTACTTC
j_call: TRBJ2-1; clone_size: -; d_call: TRBD1; cdr3_length: 15; v_call: TRBV29-1; cdr3_aa: CSTEGGTGLYNEQFF; cdr3_nt: TGCAGCACCGAAGGTGGGACAGGGTTATACAATGAGCAGTTCTTC
j_call: TRBJ2-7; clone_size: few; d_call: -; cdr3_length: 15; v_call: TRBV27; cdr3_aa: CASSSPGASTYEQYF; cdr3_nt: TGTGCCAGCAGTTCTCCCGGAGCGTCCACCTACGAGCAGTACTTC
j_call: TRBJ1-5; clone_size: few; d_call: -; cdr3_length: 14; v_call: TRBV6-5; cdr3_aa: CASSYSGSNQPQHF; cdr3_nt: TGTGCCAGCAGTTATTCAGGGAGTAATCAGCCCCAGCATTTT
j_call: TRBJ1-5; clone_size: few; d_call: TRBD1; cdr3_length: 13; v_call: TRBV30; cdr3_aa: CAWSGDRDQPQHF; cdr3_nt: TGTGCCTGGAGTGGGGACAGAGATCAGCCCCAGCATTTT
j_call: TRBJ2-6; clone_size: few; d_call: TRBD1; cdr3_length: 16; v_call: TRBV5-1; cdr3_aa: CASSLSTGAGANVLTF; cdr3_nt: TGCGCCAGCAGCCTATCGACAGGGGCTGGGGCCAACGTCCTGACTTTC
j_call: TRBJ2-1; clone_size: -; d_call: TRBD2; cdr3_length: 15; v_call: TRBV5-1; cdr3_aa: CASSLGLAGDYEQFF; cdr3_nt: TGCGCCAGCAGCTTAGGACTAGCGGGAGACTATGAGCAGTTCTTC
j_call: TRBJ2-5; clone_size: -; d_call: -; cdr3_length: 15; v_call: TRBV5-8; cdr3_aa: CASSLYWGQQETQYF; cdr3_nt: TGTGCCAGCAGCTTGTACTGGGGTCAGCAAGAGACCCAGTACTTC